The 32 T cell receptor beta chains below were found in one sample sequenced in a study of blood T cell repertoires in COVID-19. Sequenced by immunoSEQ multiplex PCR; TCRdb stores in-frame clones only, minus some. The data contain fewer than 350,000 clones, 81% of them singletons. The specimen was peripheral blood. The receptors originated from a woman aged 55-70 years with active or convalescent COVID-19.

This clone was observed a few times. The V gene is TRBV5-6, the J gene TRBJ1-2; TRBD1 is a possible D gene (5 bases). Trimming shortened V by 5 bases and J by 4 bases, and 12 bases separated the two germline ends. Germline-derived CDR1 and CDR2 are SGHDT and YYEEEE. The CDR3 spans 13 residues. The CDR3 nucleotides are TGTGCCAGCAGACAGGTAGAGTCCTATGGCTACACCTTC. Its translation: CASRQVESYGYTF.

The chain links TRBV6-6 to TRBJ2-1; D possibly corresponds to TRBD2 (6 bases). Germline CDR1 is MNHNY and CDR2 is SVGAGI (reference sequence). The CDR3 length is 13 residues. Trimming pared 0 bases from V and 7 bases from J, leaving 7 bases between. CDR3 nucleotides: TGTGCCAGCAGTTACTCGGAGGGAAATGAGCAGTTCTTC. Amino acid sequence: CASSYSEGNEQFF.

This chain connects TRBV7-3 to TRBJ1-6; the D is unclear. The V gene's germline CDR1 is SGHTA and CDR2 FQGTGA. The CDR3 loop spans 14 amino acids. The V end was cut by 5 bases, the J end by 10 bases, with 15 bases between. The DNA of the CDR3 is TGTGCCAGCAGCCAGGCCCCCAGAACCTCACCCCTCCACTTT. Encoded protein: CASSQAPRTSPLHF.

This clone was detected a few times. J is TRBJ1-1 and V is TRBV5-1; perhaps TRBD1 as D (5 bases). Germline loops: CDR1 SGHRS, CDR2 YFSETQ. The CDR3 has 15 residues. V was shortened by 0 bases and J by 0 bases, with 9 bases between the two germline ends. In DNA, the CDR3 is TGCGCCAGCAGCTTGGACAGGTTCATGAACACTGAAGCTTTCTTT. Encoded protein: CASSLDRFMNTEAFF.

The J gene is TRBJ2-4, the V gene TRBV6-5; D might be TRBD1 (6 bases). V was cut by 4 bases and J by 3 bases, with 13 bases left in between. Germline V gene lookup returns CDR1 MNHEY and CDR2 SVGAGI. CDR3 size: 15 residues. The CDR3 protein is CASSSWDTYKNIQYF. The CDR3 coding sequence is TGTGCCAGCAGTTCCTGGGACACCTACAAAAACATTCAGTACTTC.

V is TRBV7-8 and J is TRBJ1-1; no reliable D call. The CDR3 loop spans 11 amino acids. Trimming stripped 2 bases from V and 6 bases from J, with 4 bases between. Germline V lookup: CDR1 SGHVS, CDR2 FQNEAQ. CDR3 bases: TGTGCCAGCAGCTTATCCGCTGAAGCTTTCTTT. Its protein is CASSLSAEAFF.

The V call is TRBV7-9, the J call TRBJ2-2, with 9 bases aligning to TRBD1. CDR1 and CDR2 (germline): SEHNR, FQNEAQ (reference sequence). The length of the CDR3 is 15 residues. The V segment lost 5 bases and the J segment 7 bases; nucleotides outside the gene matches: 8. The CDR3 nucleotides read TGTGCCAGCAGCCCCGGGACAGGGTATGGCGGGGAGCTGTTTTTT. Translated, it gives CASSPGTGYGGELFF.

This clone was detected only a few times. The rearrangement uses TRBV3-1 (or the pseudogene TRBV3-2) and TRBJ2-7; 9 positions match TRBD2. Trimming at V came to 1 base and at J to 0 bases, leaving 1 base not matched to a gene. The germline gives CDR1 LGHDT, CDR2 YNNKEL (reference sequence). There are 15 residues in the CDR3. The CDR3 nucleotides are TGTGCCAGCAGCCAAGTTAGCGGGAGCTCCTACGAGCAGTACTTC. This encodes CASSQVSGSSYEQYF.

This clone was observed once. The J gene is TRBJ1-1, the V gene TRBV5-1; 7 positions match TRBD1. Unmatched junction bases numbered 17, after V lost 4 bases and J lost 5 bases. Per germline, CDR1 SGHRS and CDR2 YFSETQ. The CDR3 runs to 17 residues. Written as DNA, the CDR3 is TGCGCCAGCAGCGTAAACGAAGGGGGCGCGGCTCGGACTGAAGCTTTCTTT. It is translated as CASSVNEGGAARTEAFF. The full variable domain, in which reference TRBV5-1 and TRBJ1-1 provide the parts outside the CDR3, is KAGVTQTPRYLIKTRGQQVTLSCSPISGHRSVSWYQQTPGQGLQFLFEYFSETQRNKGNFPGRFSGRQFSNSRSEMNVSTLELGDSALYLCASSVNEGGAARTEAFFGQGTRLTVV.

The CDR3: CASSEVTSIHEQFF. CDR3 nucleotide sequence: TGTGCCAGCAGTGAAGTGACTAGTATCCATGAGCAGTTCTTC. This chain links TRBV2 with TRBJ2-1; possible D gene TRBD2, 6 bases. The length of the CDR3 is 14 residues. V was trimmed by 1 base and J by 8 bases, leaving 12 bases between them. Germline V gene lookup returns CDR1 SNHLY and CDR2 FYNNEI.

The V gene is TRBV4-3, the J gene TRBJ2-3, with D possibly TRBD1 on 6 matching bases. With 4 bases removed from V and 0 bases from J, the gap between germline ends came to 11 bases. Germline V gene sequence: CDR1 LGHNA, CDR2 YSLEER. The CDR3 runs to 15 residues. The chain's CDR3 is CASSRTALSTDTQYF. The CDR3 DNA reads TGCGCCAGCAGCCGGACAGCGCTGAGCACAGATACGCAGTATTTT.

V is TRBV19 and J is TRBJ1-2; TRBD1 matches 11 bases. After removal of 5 bases from V and 5 bases from J, the junction contained 7 bases not matched to a gene. Germline loops: CDR1 LNHDA, CDR2 SQIVND (reference sequence). CDR3 size: 15 residues. The CDR3 sequence: CASSFRRDRGYGYTF. The CDR3 coding sequence is TGTGCCAGTAGTTTCCGCCGGGACAGGGGGTATGGCTACACCTTC.

V gene TRBV6-2 or TRBV6-3 combines with J gene TRBJ2-7, with TRBD2 matching over 10 bases. The V gene end was trimmed by 6 bases and the J gene end by 2 bases; junction bases not matched to a gene: 7. The CDR3 is 15 amino acids. Germline CDR1 is MNHEY and CDR2 is SVGEGT. The CDR3 here is CASSLSGGTTYEQYF. As DNA, the CDR3 is TGTGCCAGCAGCCTTAGCGGGGGGACCACCTACGAGCAGTACTTC.

Comment on this clone: Other DNA sequences in this sample translate to the same CDR3. The chain has TRBV3-1 (or the pseudogene TRBV3-2) and TRBJ1-2, with D uncertain. Germline V gives CDR1 LGHDT, CDR2 YNNKEL (reference sequence). The CDR3 length is 12 residues. The V end was cut by 3 bases, the J end by 5 bases, with 7 bases between. The CDR3 protein is CASSQSGYGYTF. The CDR3 DNA follows: TGTGCCAGCAGCCAGTCCGGGTATGGCTACACCTTC.

This clone has a single count. The chain has TRBV6-5 and TRBJ1-1; D is perhaps TRBD1 (6 bases). V gave up 5 bases and J gave up 1 base, with 11 bases separating them. Germline V gene data show CDR1 as MNHEY and CDR2 as SVGAGI. The CDR3 has 14 amino acids. In DNA, the CDR3 is TGTGCCAGCAGTCGGGGGGCCCAGAACACTGAAGCTTTCTTT. Residues: CASSRGAQNTEAFF.

This clone was picked up a small number of times. The chain uses TRBV28 and TRBJ1-4, with D perhaps matching TRBD1 (6 bases). CDR3 length: 15 residues. The germline V gene has CDR1 MDHEN and CDR2 SYDVKM. Trimming left V 2 bases short and J 8 bases short, with 15 bases between. The CDR3 DNA sequence: TGTGCCAGCAGTTTAATGGGGGCTACCCTCGAAAAACTGTTTTTT. Translated: CASSLMGATLEKLFF.

V is TRBV5-1 and J is TRBJ2-7; the D gene is possibly TRBD1 (6 bases). The CDR3 spans 14 residues. Looked up from germline, CDR1 is SGHRS and CDR2 is YFSETQ. V was cut by 0 bases and J by 6 bases, with 13 bases left in between. The CDR3 DNA reads as TGCGCCAGCAGCTTGGACAGGGCCCCCACCGAGCAGTACTTC. Translating it yields CASSLDRAPTEQYF. Based on the CDR3 plus reference TRBV5-1 and TRBJ2-7, the full variable domain is KAGVTQTPRYLIKTRGQQVTLSCSPISGHRSVSWYQQTPGQGLQFLFEYFSETQRNKGNFPGRFSGRQFSNSRSEMNVSTLELGDSALYLCASSLDRAPTEQYFGPGTRLTVT.

This chain links TRBV9 with TRBJ2-7; 11 nucleotides line up with TRBD1. Germline V gives CDR1 SGDLS, CDR2 YYNGEE. Trimming at V came to 0 bases and at J to 2 bases, leaving 4 bases not matched to a gene. There are 16 residues in the CDR3. Written as DNA, the CDR3 is TGTGCCAGCAGCGTAGGGGACAGGGGGTATACCTACGAGCAGTACTTC. Amino acid sequence: CASSVGDRGYTYEQYF.

The chain has TRBV7-2 and TRBJ1-2, with unresolved D. V shed 4 bases and J shed 5 bases, with 11 bases lying between them. This CDR3 has 13 residues. Germline CDR1 and CDR2: SGHTA and FQGNSA. The DNA for the CDR3 is TGTGCCAGCAGCTCCCAGACGGGATATGGCTACACCTTC. This codes for CASSSQTGYGYTF.

The rearrangement joins TRBV4-2 to TRBJ2-1; 8 nucleotides align to TRBD2. V trimming: 0 bases; J trimming: 8 bases; junction bases outside the gene matches: 6. The CDR3 contains 15 residues. In germline, CDR1 is LGHNA, CDR2 YNFKEQ. CDR3 in amino acids: CASSQDGGAIDEQFF. The CDR3 DNA reads TGTGCCAGCAGCCAAGACGGGGGGGCTATCGATGAGCAGTTCTTC.

This sequence joins TRBV13 and TRBJ2-3; a weak D match, TRBD1 (6 bases). Germline loops: CDR1 PRHDT, CDR2 FYEKMQ (reference sequence). The CDR3 totals 13 residues. V lost 6 bases and J lost 2, with 9 bases in between. The CDR3, as DNA: TGTGCCAGCAGTACAGGGATCACAGATACGCAGTATTTT. Amino acid sequence: CASSTGITDTQYF.

The genes are TRBV12-3 or TRBV12-4 and TRBJ1-2, with D hard to call. CDR3 size: 13 residues. V was cut by 7 bases and J by 4 bases, with 13 bases left in between. Written as DNA, the CDR3 is TGTGCCAGCACTAGTGGACTCCGCTATGGCTACACCTTC. As protein: CASTSGLRYGYTF.

This chain joins TRBV5-6 and TRBJ2-2, with D perhaps TRBD1 (5 bases). From germline, CDR1 is SGHDT and CDR2 YYEEEE. The CDR3 totals 14 residues. Trimming shortened V by 2 bases and J by 4 bases, and 9 bases separated the two germline ends. The CDR3 sequence is CASSLLRATGELFF. The CDR3 region has the DNA TGTGCCAGCAGCTTACTCAGGGCCACCGGGGAGCTGTTTTTT.

This chain links TRBV6-5 with TRBJ1-6; TRBD1 might be the D (5 bases). V was pared by 6 bases and J by 10 bases, with 19 bases between. The germline CDR1 and CDR2 sequences are MNHEY and SVGAGI. The CDR3 loop spans 15 amino acids. The CDR3 coding sequence is TGTGCCAGCAGAGTTAAGGAGGGGAAAGGCTCACCCCTCCACTTT. Encoded protein: CASRVKEGKGSPLHF.

The chain employs TRBV6-5 and TRBJ2-5; D might be TRBD2 (5 bases). Per the germline V gene, CDR1 is MNHEY and CDR2 is SVGAGI. The CDR3 sequence is 13 residues long. The V end lost 8 bases, the J end lost 9 bases, and 19 bases lay between the germline ends. The CDR3 protein is CASAEGSESSQYF. CDR3 DNA: TGTGCCAGCGCCGAGGGTTCTGAATCGTCCCAGTACTTC.

This chain uses TRBV10-3 with TRBJ1-5; D call uncertain. Germline V lookup: CDR1 ENHRY, CDR2 SYGVKD. V lost 3 bases to trimming and J lost 0 bases, with 6 bases between them. This CDR3 is 14 amino acids long. This CDR3 is CAISDNGSNQPQHF. CDR3 nucleotide sequence: TGTGCCATCAGTGATAACGGTAGCAATCAGCCCCAGCATTTT.

In this sample, this clone turned up a few times. The chain employs TRBV19 and TRBJ2-2; a possible D gene is TRBD2 (6 bases). The CDR3 is made up of 13 amino acids. Trimming shortened V by 9 bases and J by 6 bases, and 14 bases separated the two germline ends. The germline CDR1 and CDR2 sequences are LNHDA and SQIVND (reference sequence). For the CDR3, the DNA is TGTGCCAGCAGCGGGCCTTACGCCGGGGAGCTGTTTTTT. It encodes CASSGPYAGELFF.

This clone appeared a single time. This chain connects TRBV12-3 or TRBV12-4 to TRBJ1-1; D gene ambiguous. Trimming removed 3 bases from V and 1 base from J, with 6 bases in between. The CDR3 is made up of 13 amino acids. CDR3 sequence: CASSLTRNTEAFF. The DNA for the CDR3 is TGTGCCAGCAGTTTGACACGGAACACTGAAGCTTTCTTT.

This clone was found once. A read error may account for a junction end that differs from germline. The chain recombines TRBV30 with TRBJ1-5; D remains ambiguous. Germline lookup yields CDR1 GTSNPN and CDR2 SVGIG (reference sequence). The CDR3 is 13 residues long. This CDR3 is CAWAGISNQLQHF. The CDR3 DNA reads TGTGCCTGGGCCGGGATAAGCAATCAGCTCCAGCATTTT.

This clone was detected only once. The V and J genes are TRBV7-3 and TRBJ2-5, with D possibly TRBD2 on 6 matching bases. The CDR3 consists of 14 residues. V dropped 5 bases and J dropped 3 bases, with 13 bases sitting between them. CDR1 and CDR2 from the germline V gene are SGHTA and FQGTGA. The CDR3 coding sequence is TGTGCCAGCAGCCCGACTAGTAAAAAAGAGACCCAGTACTTC. Amino acids: CASSPTSKKETQYF.

This chain joins TRBV27 and TRBJ2-3; D is undetermined. Trimming stripped 0 bases from V and 0 bases from J, with 10 bases between. The CDR3 totals 16 residues. Germline V lookup: CDR1 MNHEY, CDR2 SMNVEV (reference sequence). The CDR3 sequence: CASSLSHLSSTDTQYF. For the CDR3, the DNA is TGTGCCAGCAGTTTATCCCACTTAAGTAGCACAGATACGCAGTATTTT.

This clone occurred a few times. The V and J genes are TRBV10-2 and TRBJ2-7; TRBD2 matches 14 bases. With V trimmed by 10 bases and J by 2 bases, 4 bases remained unmatched. Germline CDR1 is WSHSY and CDR2 is SAAADI. This CDR3 comprises 14 residues. This CDR3 is CATRLAGGPYEQYF. The CDR3 nucleotides read TGCGCCACTCGACTAGCGGGGGGGCCCTACGAGCAGTACTTC.